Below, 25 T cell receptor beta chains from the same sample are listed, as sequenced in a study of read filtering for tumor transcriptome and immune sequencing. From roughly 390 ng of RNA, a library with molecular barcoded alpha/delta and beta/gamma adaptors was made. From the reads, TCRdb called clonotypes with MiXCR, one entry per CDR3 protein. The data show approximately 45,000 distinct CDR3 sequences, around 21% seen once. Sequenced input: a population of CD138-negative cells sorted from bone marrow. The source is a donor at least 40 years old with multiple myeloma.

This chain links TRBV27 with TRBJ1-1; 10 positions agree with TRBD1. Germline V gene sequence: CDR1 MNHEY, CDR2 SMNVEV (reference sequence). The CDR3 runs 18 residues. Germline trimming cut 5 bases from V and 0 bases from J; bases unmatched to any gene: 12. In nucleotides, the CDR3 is TGTGCCAGCAGTACACGGGACAGGGGCCTCCATATGAACACTGAAGCTTTCTTT. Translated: CASSTRDRGLHMNTEAFF.

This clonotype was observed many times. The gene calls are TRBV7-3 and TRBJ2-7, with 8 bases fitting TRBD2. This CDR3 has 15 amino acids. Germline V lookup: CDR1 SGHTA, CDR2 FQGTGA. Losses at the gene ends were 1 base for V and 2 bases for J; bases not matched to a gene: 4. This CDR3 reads CASSLNPGLAYEQYF. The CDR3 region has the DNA TGTGCCAGCAGCTTAAATCCGGGACTAGCCTACGAGCAGTACTTC. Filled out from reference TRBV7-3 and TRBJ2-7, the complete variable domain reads GAGVSQTPSNKVTEKGKYVELRCDPISGHTALYWYRQSLGQGPEFLIYFQGTGAADDSGLPNDRFFAVRPEGSVSTLKIQRTERGDSAVYLCASSLNPGLAYEQYFGPGTRLTVT.

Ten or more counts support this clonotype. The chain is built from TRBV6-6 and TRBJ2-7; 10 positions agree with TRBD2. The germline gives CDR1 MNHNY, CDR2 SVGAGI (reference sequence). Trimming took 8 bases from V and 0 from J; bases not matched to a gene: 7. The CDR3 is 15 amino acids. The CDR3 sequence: CASLGSGRSSYEQYF. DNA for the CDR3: TGTGCCAGCCTAGGTAGCGGGAGGAGCTCCTACGAGCAGTACTTC.

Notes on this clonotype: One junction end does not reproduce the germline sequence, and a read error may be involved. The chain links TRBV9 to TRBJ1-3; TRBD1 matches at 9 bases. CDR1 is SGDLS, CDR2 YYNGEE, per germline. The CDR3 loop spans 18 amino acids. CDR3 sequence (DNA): TGTGCCAGCAGCGTGGCCCCGGACAGGGGCGACTCTGGAAGCACCATATATTTT. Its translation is CASSVAPDRGDSGSTIYF.

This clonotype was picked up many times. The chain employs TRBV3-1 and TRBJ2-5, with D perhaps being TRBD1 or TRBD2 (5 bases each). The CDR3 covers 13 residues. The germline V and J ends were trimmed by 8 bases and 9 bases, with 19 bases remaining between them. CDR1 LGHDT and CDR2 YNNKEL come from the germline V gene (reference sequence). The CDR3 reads CASGAGAEWAQYF. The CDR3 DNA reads TGTGCCAGCGGAGCCGGGGCGGAGTGGGCCCAGTACTTC.

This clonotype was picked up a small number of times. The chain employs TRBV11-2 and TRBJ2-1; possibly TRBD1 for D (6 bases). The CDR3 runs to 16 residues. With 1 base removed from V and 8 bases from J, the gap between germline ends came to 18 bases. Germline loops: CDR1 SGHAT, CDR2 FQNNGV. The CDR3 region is CASSLAPSRSGDEQFF. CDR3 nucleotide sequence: TGTGCCAGCAGCTTAGCCCCTAGTAGGTCAGGGGATGAGCAGTTCTTC.

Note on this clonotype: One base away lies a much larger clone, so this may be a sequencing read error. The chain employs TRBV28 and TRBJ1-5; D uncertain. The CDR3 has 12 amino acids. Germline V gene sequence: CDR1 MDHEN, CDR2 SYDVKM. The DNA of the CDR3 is TGTGCCAGCGGGTCGGGCAATCAGCCCCAGCTTTTT. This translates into CASGSGNQPQLF.

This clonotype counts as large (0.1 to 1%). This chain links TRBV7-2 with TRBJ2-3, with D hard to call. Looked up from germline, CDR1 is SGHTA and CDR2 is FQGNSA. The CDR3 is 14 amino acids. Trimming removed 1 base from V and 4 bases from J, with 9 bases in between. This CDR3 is CASSLEGFPDTQYF. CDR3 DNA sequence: TGTGCCAGCAGCTTAGAAGGATTTCCAGATACGCAGTATTTT.

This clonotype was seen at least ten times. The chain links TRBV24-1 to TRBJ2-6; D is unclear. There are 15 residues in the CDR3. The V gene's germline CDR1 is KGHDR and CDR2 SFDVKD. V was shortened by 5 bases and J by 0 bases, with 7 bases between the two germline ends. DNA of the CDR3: TGTGCCACCAGTGCCCTTCGCTCTGGGGCCAACGTCCTGACTTTC. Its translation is CATSALRSGANVLTF.

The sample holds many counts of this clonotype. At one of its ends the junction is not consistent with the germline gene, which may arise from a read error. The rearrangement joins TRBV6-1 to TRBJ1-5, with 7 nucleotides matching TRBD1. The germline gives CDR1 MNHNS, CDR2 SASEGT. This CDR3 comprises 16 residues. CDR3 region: CAGSGGTVSSNQPQHF. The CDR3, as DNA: TGTGCCGGCAGTGGGGGGACAGTTTCCAGCAATCAGCCCCAGCATTTT.

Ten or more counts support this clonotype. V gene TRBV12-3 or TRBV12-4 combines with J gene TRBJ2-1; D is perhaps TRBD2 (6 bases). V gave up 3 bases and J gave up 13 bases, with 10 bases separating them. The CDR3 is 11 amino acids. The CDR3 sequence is CASSFRDLQFF. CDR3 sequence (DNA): TGTGCCAGCAGTTTCAGGGACTTACAGTTCTTC.

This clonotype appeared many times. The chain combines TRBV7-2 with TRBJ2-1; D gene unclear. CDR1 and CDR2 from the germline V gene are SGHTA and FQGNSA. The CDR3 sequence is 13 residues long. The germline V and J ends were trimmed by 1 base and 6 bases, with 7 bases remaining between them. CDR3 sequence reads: CASSLGSVNEQFF. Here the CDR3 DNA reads TGTGCCAGCAGCTTAGGATCCGTCAATGAGCAGTTCTTC.

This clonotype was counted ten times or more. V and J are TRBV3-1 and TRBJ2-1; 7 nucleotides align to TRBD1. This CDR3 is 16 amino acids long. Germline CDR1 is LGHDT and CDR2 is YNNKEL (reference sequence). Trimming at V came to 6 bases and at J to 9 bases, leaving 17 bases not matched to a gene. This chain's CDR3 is CASSNPRQGTFSEQFF. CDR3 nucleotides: TGTGCCAGCAGTAACCCTCGACAGGGAACTTTTAGTGAGCAGTTCTTC.

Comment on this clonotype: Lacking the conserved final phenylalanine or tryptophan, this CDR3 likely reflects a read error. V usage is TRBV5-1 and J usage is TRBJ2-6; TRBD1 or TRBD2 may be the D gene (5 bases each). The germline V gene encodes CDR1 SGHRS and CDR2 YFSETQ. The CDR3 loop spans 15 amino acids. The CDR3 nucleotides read TGCGCCAGCAACAGCAATTCTGCCGGGGCCAACCTCCTGACTTCC. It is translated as CASNSNSAGANLLTS.

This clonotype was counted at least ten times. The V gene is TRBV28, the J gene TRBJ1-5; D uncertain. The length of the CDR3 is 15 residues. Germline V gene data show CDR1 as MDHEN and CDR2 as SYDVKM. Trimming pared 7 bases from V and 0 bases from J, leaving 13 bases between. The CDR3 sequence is CASTLDGASNQPQHF. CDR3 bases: TGTGCCAGCACCCTCGACGGAGCTAGCAATCAGCCCCAGCATTTT.

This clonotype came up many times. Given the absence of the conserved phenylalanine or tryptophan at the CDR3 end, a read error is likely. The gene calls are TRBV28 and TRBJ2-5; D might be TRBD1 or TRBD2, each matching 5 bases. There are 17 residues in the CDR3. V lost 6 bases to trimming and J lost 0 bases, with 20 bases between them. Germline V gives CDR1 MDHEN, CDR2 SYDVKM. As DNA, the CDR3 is TGTGCCAGCAGCCTAGATGTGGGACCCGGGTACCAAGAGACCCAGTACCTC. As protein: CASSLDVGPGYQETQYL.

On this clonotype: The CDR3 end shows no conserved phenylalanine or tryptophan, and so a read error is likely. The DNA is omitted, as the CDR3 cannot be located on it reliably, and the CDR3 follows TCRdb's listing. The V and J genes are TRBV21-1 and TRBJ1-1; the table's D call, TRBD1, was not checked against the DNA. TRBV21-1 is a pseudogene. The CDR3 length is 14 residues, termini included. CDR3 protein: CASSKDFWAAEAFL.

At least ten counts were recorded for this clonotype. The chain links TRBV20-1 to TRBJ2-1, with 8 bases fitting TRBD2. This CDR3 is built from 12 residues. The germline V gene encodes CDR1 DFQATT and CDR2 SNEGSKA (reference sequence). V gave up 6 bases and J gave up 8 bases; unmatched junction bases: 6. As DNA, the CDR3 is TGCAGTGCAAGTGCGGGAGGACATGAGCAGTTCTTC. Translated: CSASAGGHEQFF.

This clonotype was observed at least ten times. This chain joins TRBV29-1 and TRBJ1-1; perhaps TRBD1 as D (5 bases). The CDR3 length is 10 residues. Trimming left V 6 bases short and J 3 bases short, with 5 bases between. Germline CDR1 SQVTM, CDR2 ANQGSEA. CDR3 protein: CSVQDTEAFF. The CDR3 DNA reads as TGCAGCGTACAGGACACTGAAGCTTTCTTT.

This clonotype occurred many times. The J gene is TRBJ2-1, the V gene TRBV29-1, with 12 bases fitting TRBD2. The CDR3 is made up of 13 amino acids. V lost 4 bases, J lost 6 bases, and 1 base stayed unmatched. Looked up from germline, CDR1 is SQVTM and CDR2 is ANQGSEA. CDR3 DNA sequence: TGCAGCGTTGGGACTAGCGGGATCAATGAGCAGTTCTTC. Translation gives CSVGTSGINEQFF.

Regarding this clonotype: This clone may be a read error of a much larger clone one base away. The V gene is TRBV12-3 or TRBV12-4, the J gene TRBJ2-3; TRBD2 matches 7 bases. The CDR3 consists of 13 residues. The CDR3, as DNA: TGTGCCAGCAGCACTAGCGATGGAGATATGCAGTATTTT. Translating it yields CASSTSDGDMQYF.

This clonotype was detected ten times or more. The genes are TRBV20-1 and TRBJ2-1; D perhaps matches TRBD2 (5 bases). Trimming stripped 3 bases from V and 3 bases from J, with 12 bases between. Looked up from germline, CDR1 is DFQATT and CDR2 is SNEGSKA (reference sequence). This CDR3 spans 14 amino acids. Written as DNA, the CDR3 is TGCAGTGCTAGGTTCGGACTGCTCTACAATGAGCAGTTCTTC. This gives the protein CSARFGLLYNEQFF.

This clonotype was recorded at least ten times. This CDR3 is CASSWTGQGANQPQHF. The CDR3 coding sequence is TGTGCCAGCAGCTGGACGGGACAGGGGGCCAATCAGCCCCAGCATTTT. The chain uses TRBV5-6 and TRBJ1-5; 12 bases map to TRBD1. The CDR3 totals 16 residues. The ends lost 3 bases at V and 3 bases at J; junction bases unmatched: 4. Germline CDR1 and CDR2: SGHDT and YYEEEE.

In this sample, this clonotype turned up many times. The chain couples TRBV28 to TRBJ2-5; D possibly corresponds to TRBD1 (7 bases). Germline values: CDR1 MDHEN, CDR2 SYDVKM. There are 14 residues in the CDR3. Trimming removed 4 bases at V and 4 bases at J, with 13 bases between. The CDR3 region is CASSSRQGGETQYF. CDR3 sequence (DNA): TGTGCCAGCAGTTCCCGACAGGGAGGAGAGACCCAGTACTTC.

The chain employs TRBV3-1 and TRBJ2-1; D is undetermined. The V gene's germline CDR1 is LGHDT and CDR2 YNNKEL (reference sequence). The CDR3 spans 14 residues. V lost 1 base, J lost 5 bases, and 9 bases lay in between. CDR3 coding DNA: TGTGCCAGCAGCCAAGGGAGTGTCGACAATGAGCAGTTCTTC. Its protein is CASSQGSVDNEQFF.